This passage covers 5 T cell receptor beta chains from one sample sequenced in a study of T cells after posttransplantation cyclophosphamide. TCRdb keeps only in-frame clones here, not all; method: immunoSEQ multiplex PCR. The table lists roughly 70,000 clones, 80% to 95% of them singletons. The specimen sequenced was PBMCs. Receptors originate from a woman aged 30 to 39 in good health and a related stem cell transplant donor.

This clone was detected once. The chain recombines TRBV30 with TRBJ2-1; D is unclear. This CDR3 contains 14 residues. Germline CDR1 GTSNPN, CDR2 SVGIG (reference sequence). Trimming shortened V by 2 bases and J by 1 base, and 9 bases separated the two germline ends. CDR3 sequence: CAWSSEVSYNEQFF. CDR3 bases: TGTGCCTGGAGTAGTGAGGTGTCCTACAATGAGCAGTTCTTC.

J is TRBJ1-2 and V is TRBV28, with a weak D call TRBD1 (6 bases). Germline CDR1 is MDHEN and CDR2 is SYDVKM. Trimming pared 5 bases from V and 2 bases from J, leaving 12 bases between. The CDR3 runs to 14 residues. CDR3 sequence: CASSLHQGNYGYTF. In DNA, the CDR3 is TGTGCCAGCAGTCTACATCAGGGGAACTATGGCTACACCTTC.

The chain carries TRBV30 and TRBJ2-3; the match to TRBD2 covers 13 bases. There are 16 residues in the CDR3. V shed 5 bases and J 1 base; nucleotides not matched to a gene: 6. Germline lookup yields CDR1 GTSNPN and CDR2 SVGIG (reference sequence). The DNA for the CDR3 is TGTGCCTGGGTCGCCGGACTAGCGGGGGGCACAGATACGCAGTATTTT. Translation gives CAWVAGLAGGTDTQYF.

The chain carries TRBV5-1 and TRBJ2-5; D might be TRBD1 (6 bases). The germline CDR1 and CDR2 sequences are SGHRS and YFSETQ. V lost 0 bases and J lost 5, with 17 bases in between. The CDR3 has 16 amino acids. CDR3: CASSLGAGEFLETQYF. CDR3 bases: TGCGCCAGCAGCTTGGGTGCAGGGGAATTTTTGGAGACCCAGTACTTC.

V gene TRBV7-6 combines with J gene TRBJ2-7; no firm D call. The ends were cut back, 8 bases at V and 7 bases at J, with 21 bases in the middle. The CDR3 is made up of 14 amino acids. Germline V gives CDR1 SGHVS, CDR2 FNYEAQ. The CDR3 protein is CASGKLDRTGEQYF. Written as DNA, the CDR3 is TGTGCCAGCGGAAAGTTAGACCGGACCGGAGAGCAGTACTTC.